The 3 T cell receptor beta chains below come from one sample, sequenced in a study of blood T cells in healthy people across ages. Then a second PCR, running roughly 7 to 11 cycles, was carried out with a sample-barcoded 5' primer and a J-beta primer mix. TCRdb recomputed calls from the 5' RACE reads with MiXCR, one row per CDR3 protein. The data show some 890,000 distinct CDR3 sequences, 25% to 35% seen once. In addition, the sample was reused for a study of T cells of mothers and their children.

Sequenced material: blood. These receptor sequences come from a woman aged 40 to 49 in good health.

This clonotype was seen more than once but under ten times. A single base separates this from a much larger clone, so it may be a read error. The chain couples TRBV7-9 to TRBJ2-7, with 7 bases that match TRBD1. Germline lookup yields CDR1 SEHNR and CDR2 FQNEAQ (reference sequence). The CDR3 length is 14 residues. CDR3 amino acids: CVSSSTGRKYEQYF. The CDR3 region has the DNA TGTGTCAGCAGCTCGACAGGGCGGAAATACGAGCAGTACTTC.

The chain uses TRBV14 and TRBJ2-5; perhaps TRBD1 as D (6 bases). Trimming took off 1 base at V and 4 bases at J, with 10 bases between the two ends. This CDR3 is built from 14 residues. Germline CDR1 and CDR2: SGHDN and FVKESK. CDR3 protein: CASSQAGVRETQYF. Written as DNA, the CDR3 is TGTGCCAGCAGCCAAGCAGGGGTCCGAGAGACCCAGTACTTC.

This clonotype was picked up a small number of times. Since a much larger clone is just one base distant, this may be a read error. V and J are TRBV5-5 and TRBJ2-7, with D perhaps TRBD2 (5 bases). Germline loops: CDR1 SGHKS, CDR2 YYEKEE (reference sequence). The CDR3 totals 12 residues. V was pared by 3 bases and J by 7 bases, with 11 bases between. CDR3 in amino acids: CASSWTGKEQYF. CDR3 nucleotide sequence: TGTGCCAGCAGCTGGACTGGGAAGGAGCAGTACTTC.